Listed below are T cell receptor beta chains from one sample, sequenced in a study of T cells in localized non-small cell lung cancer. The method was immunoSEQ multiplex PCR; TCRdb's version includes in-frame clones alone and lacks a portion of them. This sample has 40,000 to 65,000 clones; about 88% occur once, and the top ten carry approximately 16%. The source material was PBMCs, sampled before any cancer treatment. The receptor set was obtained from a female donor with stage II lung adenocarcinoma. CDR3s include the opening cysteine and the closing phenylalanine or tryptophan. Expanded clones get a size class; other rows say once, few or many, or leave the size out.

TRBV19,.,CASSIEGAGYEQYF
TRBV10-3,.,CAISVGSRSTDTQYF
TRBV5-1,.,CASSPPTEGDYGYTF
TRBV5-1,.,CASSLAGASGGGTQYF
TRBV11-1,.,CASSPQGASYGYTF
TRBV5-4,.,CASSSRTGGYTF
TRBV5-4,.,CASSLSPRHPEQYF
TRBV7-2,once,CASSLVRAEPQHF
TRBV7-9,.,CASSLDWDQPQHF
TRBV19,few,CASSIRGARTEAFF
TRBV21-1,.,CASSQGAKNTEAFF
TRBV6-1,once,CASSVAGGSPSGANVLTF
TRBV23-1,few,CASSPNEKLFF
TRBV5-1,.,CASSRGTDTGYTF
TRBV21-1,.,CASSKGCGLSPGELFF
TRBV5-1,.,CASSQGPKAPETQYF
TRBV5-8,few,CASSLGDLLATFGNQPQHF
TRBV27,.,CASSSNPGYGYTF
TRBV5-4,once,CASSLVDPNYGYTF
TRBV4-2,.,CASSQAPSGGADTQYF